The source of this T cell receptor beta chain is a study of molecular identifiers for immune sequencing clone quantification (dated by TCRdb to the late 2010s). For the study in its entirety: For a replicate experiment, RNA from approximately 20,000 or 100,000 naive CD8 T cells was divided into five aliquots, of which four were sequenced. This methods study used CD8 T cells to benchmark TCR RNA copy counting and molecular-identifier clustering-based TCR repertoire sequencing (MIDCIRS).

Libraries of naive CD8 T cells were generated from roughly 20,000 to 1,000,000 sorted cells, with 10%, 30% or 50% of the purified RNA used. On a BD FACSAria II, naive CD8 T cells were FACS-sorted as CD8+CD4-CCR7+CD45RA+ and collected into RLT Plus buffer. Detection sensitivity was tested by spiking Jurkat RNA equal to roughly 9 TCR copies' worth into samples containing about 18,000-1,000,000 naive CD8 T cells. Enrichment of CD8 T cells was done with RosetteSep CD8+ T Cell Enrichment Cocktail plus Ficoll-Paque, and ACK red cell lysis came afterward. Results and caveats for the whole study, not just this receptor: The sizes of highly expanded clones could end up underestimated when identical TCR molecules share a barcode. The naive libraries included spiked-in Jurkat TCR RNA (10 copies' worth), and this Jurkat TCR RNA is not part of the donor repertoire. Without barcode sub-clustering, chimeric consensus sequences inflated TCR diversity; chimeras reached as high as 47%. Clones above 20 RNA copies held over 98% of molecules in CMV-specific effector cells but under 1% in naive cells. Spiked-in Jurkat TCR RNA equivalent to a single cell was reported to be detectable even among 850,000 to 1,000,000 naive CD8 T cells. Modeling gave about 3.2 recovered TCR RNA copies per cell versus 8 to 10 by digital PCR, implying approximately 32% capture efficiency.

The library was prepared using PCR. The sample was run on an Illumina HiSeq 4000. Bulk TCR libraries were generated as previously described, with the TCR primers listed in Table S5 used. Total RNA was purified with the Qiagen AllPrep DNA/RNA kit. Before any analysis, reads coming from multiple sequencing runs of the same library were combined into one pool. The published analysis was carried out like this. Reads were retained only if an exact TCR constant sequence was present, and the retained reads were trimmed to 150 nt and grouped according to their 12-nt molecular barcodes. Reads inside each barcode group were sub-clustered using a 15% Levenshtein threshold, and a quality-weighted consensus sequence was constructed for each RNA molecule. Non-functional sequences were filtered out, along with any lower-count sequence sitting one edit away from another sequence. Barcode sub-clusters with fewer than 20% of the maximum read count were removed, based on fitting two negative binomial distributions. The raw public data were reprocessed by TCRdb itself: fastp quality trimming at Q25, MiXCR clonotype calling, in-frame beta chains only. Each record represents a unique CDR3 protein, reported with the most common genes and DNA among its rows. These V and J calls derive from TCRdb rather than the authors' analysis. This sample gives 300,000 to 400,000 distinct CDR3 sequences in total; about 21% of them show up just once. The top ten clones comprise approximately 0.84% of the sample.

This clonotype was seen a handful of times. Its specific antigen is unknown. No much larger clone exists at a distance of one base, and base qualities are not known. CDR1 and CDR2, per the germline V gene, are LGHNA and YSLEER. The CDR3 sequence holds 13 residues, the cysteine and phenylalanine included. CDR3 DNA is the only sequence kept; it has 39 bases, read in frame from the first base. V is clipped by 1 base and J by 8 bases, and the sequence between their germline boundaries is 9 bases long. This sequence uses TRBV4-3 and TRBJ2-1; the D gene lacks a confident call. The sequence derives from a human donor in good health. Some libraries in this study had Jurkat cell RNA spiked in. The sequenced sample consisted of naive CD8+ T cells from blood, with Jurkat cell RNA spiked in. Per the publication, the cell subset or site label means: FACS-sorted CD8+CD4-CCR7+CD45RA+ naive T cells. The CDR3 in this case is CASSQVMGDEQFF. The DNA sequence is given as TGCGCCAGCAGCCAAGTTATGGGCGATGAGCAGTTCTTC.